What follows is one T cell receptor (beta chain) and its context. The data stem from a study of T-cell memory formation after mild COVID-19. TCR alpha and TCR beta cDNA libraries carrying sample barcodes and UMIs were produced by 5'RACE using constant-segment primers. TCRdb re-derived calls from the 5' RACE reads in MiXCR, one entry per CDR3 protein. The sample yields 300,000 to 350,000 distinct CDR3 sequences, approximately 15% seen once. The V and J ends lost 1 base and 7 bases respectively, with 20 bases between them. CDR3 length: 17 amino acids. Per the germline V gene, CDR1 is MNHEY and CDR2 is SMNVEV (reference sequence).

The rearrangement uses TRBV27 and TRBJ2-1, with a weak D call TRBD2 (10 bases). The receptor was derived from a man aged 18-30 years who had mild COVID-19 (a few samples of this study predate the infection). Cell type and time point are not known. The sequenced sample was PBMCs or a T cell subset sorted from them (not recorded which). CDR3 nucleotide sequence: TGTGCCAGCAGTTTATGGACAGGGGCTAGCGGGGGTAATGAGCAGTTCTTC. Its translation is CASSLWTGASGGNEQFF.